These 17 T cell receptor beta chains share one sample of origin, sequenced in a study of T cells after yellow fever vaccination. TCRdb redid the calling of the 5' RACE reads with MiXCR, one entry per CDR3 protein. The sample holds 450,000 to 550,000 distinct CDR3 sequences, about 19% seen once. Sample: PBMCs, taken 15 days after the yellow fever booster vaccination. The receptors originated from a young man who received the YFV17D yellow fever vaccine.

The CDR3 spells CSARAGQDPEKLFF. DNA of the CDR3: TGCAGTGCTAGAGCTGGACAAGATCCTGAAAAACTGTTTTTT. The gene calls are TRBV20-1 and TRBJ1-4; TRBD1 might be the D (5 bases). V lost 1 base and J 7 bases, leaving 13 bases between the germline ends. Per the germline V gene, CDR1 is DFQATT and CDR2 is SNEGSKA (reference sequence). The CDR3 is made up of 14 amino acids.

A few counts support this clonotype. V and J are TRBV10-2 and TRBJ2-7; tentative D call: TRBD2 (6 bases). Germline CDR1 is WSHSY and CDR2 is SAAADI. The V end was cut by 4 bases, the J end by 7 bases, with 14 bases between. CDR3 length: 13 residues. CDR3 residues: CASSGLGDREQYF. CDR3 nucleotides: TGCGCCAGCAGTGGACTAGGGGACCGGGAGCAGTACTTC.

The chain employs TRBV29-1 and TRBJ2-7; perhaps TRBD1 as D (7 bases). The V end was cut by 6 bases, the J end by 5 bases, with 17 bases between. This CDR3 spans 13 amino acids. Germline assignment: CDR1 SQVTM and CDR2 ANQGSEA. As DNA, the CDR3 is TGCAGCGTGCGGGACAGAACCTACAACGAGCAGTACTTC. Its translation is CSVRDRTYNEQYF.

This chain uses TRBV4-2 with TRBJ2-1; D not resolved. The CDR3 spans 15 residues. V was clipped by 0 bases and J by 2 bases, with 8 bases between them. Germline lookup yields CDR1 LGHNA and CDR2 YNFKEQ. The CDR3 loop reads CASSQDRLAYNEQFF. For the CDR3, the DNA is TGTGCCAGCAGCCAAGATAGGCTAGCCTACAATGAGCAGTTCTTC.

This clonotype turned up a few times. The rearrangement joins TRBV2 to TRBJ1-2; 10 bases are a match to TRBD1. The CDR3 spans 15 residues. Germline V CDR1 and CDR2: SNHLY, FYNNEI. V lost 1 base to trimming and J lost 8 bases; unmatched junction nucleotides: 7. CDR3 coding DNA: TGTGCCAGCAGTGAAGTTGGGACAGGGGATTCGGGCTACACCTTC. This gives the protein CASSEVGTGDSGYTF. The full variable domain, in which reference TRBV2 and TRBJ1-2 provide the parts outside the CDR3, is EPEVTQTPSHQVTQMGQEVILRCVPISNHLYFYWYRQILGQKVEFLVSFYNNEISEKSEIFDDQFSVERPDGSNFTLKIRSTKLEDSAMYFCASSEVGTGDSGYTFGSGTRLTVV.

In this sample, this clonotype turned up a few times. The V call is TRBV20-1, the J call TRBJ1-6, with D possibly TRBD1 on 5 matching bases. The CDR3 runs to 14 residues. V was shortened by 0 bases and J by 10 bases, with 13 bases between the two germline ends. Germline CDR1 is DFQATT and CDR2 is SNEGSKA (reference sequence). CDR3 loop: CSARDSGGDSPLHF. DNA of the CDR3: TGCAGTGCTAGAGATTCGGGGGGGGACTCACCCCTCCACTTT.

This chain connects TRBV20-1 to TRBJ2-3, with D perhaps TRBD2 (6 bases). CDR3 size: 14 residues. V gave up 3 bases and J gave up 4 bases, with 14 bases separating them. CDR1 DFQATT and CDR2 SNEGSKA come from the germline V gene (reference sequence). The CDR3: CSASRISGADTQYF. CDR3 nucleotides: TGCAGTGCTAGCCGGATCTCGGGAGCAGATACGCAGTATTTT.

This rearrangement joins TRBV20-1 to TRBJ2-7; D is unresolved. Germline CDR1 DFQATT, CDR2 SNEGSKA (reference sequence). V dropped 6 bases and J dropped 3 bases, with 9 bases sitting between them. The CDR3 is made up of 11 amino acids. CDR3 protein: CSAEVVYEQYF. DNA of the CDR3: TGCAGTGCAGAGGTGGTCTACGAGCAGTACTTC.

The rearrangement uses TRBV15 and TRBJ2-1; D remains ambiguous. The germline V and J ends were trimmed by 3 bases and 5 bases, with 11 bases remaining between them. CDR3 length: 14 residues. Germline CDR1 reads LNHNV; CDR2 reads YYDKDF (reference sequence). The CDR3 nucleotides are TGTGCCACCAGCAGCATCACTCCGGACAATGAGCAGTTCTTC. This codes for CATSSITPDNEQFF.

The gene calls are TRBV7-2 and TRBJ2-1; 7 bases agree with TRBD2. The germline CDR1 and CDR2 sequences are SGHTA and FQGNSA. With 4 bases clipped from V and 6 bases from J, the junction kept 6 bases outside the gene matches. This CDR3 comprises 14 residues. DNA of the CDR3: TGTGCCAGCAGCTCATTCATAGCGGGCAATGAGCAGTTCTTC. Translated: CASSSFIAGNEQFF.

This clonotype was seen only a few times. The chain employs TRBV6-5 and TRBJ2-1, with 12 positions matching TRBD2. Germline trimming cut 4 bases from V and 6 bases from J; bases unmatched to any gene: 7. Germline values: CDR1 MNHEY, CDR2 SVGAGI. The CDR3 runs to 16 residues. This chain's CDR3 is CASSSRLAGVGNEQFF. DNA for the CDR3: TGTGCCAGCAGTTCACGACTAGCGGGAGTCGGCAATGAGCAGTTCTTC.

As DNA, the CDR3 is TGTGCCAGTAGTATGGGACTACTTTACAATGAGCAGTTCTTC. Translation: CASSMGLLYNEQFF. The J gene is TRBJ2-1, the V gene TRBV19; 7 positions agree with TRBD2. V dropped 3 bases and J dropped 4; count of bases not matched to a gene: 3. CDR3 length: 14 amino acids. Germline values: CDR1 LNHDA, CDR2 SQIVND (reference sequence).

This clonotype was observed a handful of times. The rearrangement links TRBV12-3 or TRBV12-4 to TRBJ2-7; TRBD2 matches at 8 bases. V trimming: 9 bases; J trimming: 2 bases; junction bases outside the gene matches: 12. The CDR3 is 15 amino acids. CDR3 DNA: TGTGCCAGTCTCAAGGGACTAGAGGGTGCCTACGAGCAGTACTTC. It yields the protein CASLKGLEGAYEQYF.

This clonotype has more than one count but fewer than ten. The chain uses TRBV12-3 or TRBV12-4 and TRBJ2-3, with 10 bases fitting TRBD2. The CDR3 sequence is 16 residues long. The J segment lost 2 bases and the V segment lost 3 bases, leaving 5 bases of the junction unmatched. CDR3 region: CASSFSSGSYTDTQYF. DNA for the CDR3: TGTGCCAGCAGTTTCTCTAGCGGGAGTTACACAGATACGCAGTATTTT.

This clonotype was recorded a few times. The chain has TRBV2 and TRBJ2-7; perhaps TRBD1 as D (5 bases). Germline V lookup: CDR1 SNHLY, CDR2 FYNNEI. Trimming left V 6 bases short and J 1 base short, with 13 bases between. The CDR3 covers 14 residues. The CDR3 reads CASRGQMMSYEQYF. The CDR3 bases are TGTGCCAGCAGAGGACAAATGATGTCCTACGAGCAGTACTTC.

The V call is TRBV7-2, the J call TRBJ2-2, with 7 bases identical to TRBD2. The CDR3 contains 15 residues. Germline loops: CDR1 SGHTA, CDR2 FQGNSA. The V segment lost 1 base and the J segment 4 bases; nucleotides outside the gene matches: 3. This chain's CDR3 is CASSLGGSVTGELFF. The CDR3, as DNA: TGTGCCAGCAGCTTAGGCGGGAGTGTCACCGGGGAGCTGTTTTTT.

This clonotype was observed a handful of times. The chain links TRBV20-1 to TRBJ2-7; possibly TRBD1 for D (6 bases). The CDR3 length is 13 residues. The V and J ends lost 2 bases and 3 bases respectively, with 11 bases between them. CDR1 and CDR2 (germline): DFQATT, SNEGSKA (reference sequence). The CDR3 bases are TGCAGTGCTAGACGCAGGGGAGACTACGAGCAGTACTTC. It specifies CSARRRGDYEQYF.